In its sample, the clone carrying this TCR beta chain was seen once. Its specificity is unknown. Germline assignment: CDR1 KGHDR and CDR2 SFDVKD. J lost 8 bases, V lost 9 bases, and 9 bases had no gene match. The CDR3 covers 13 residues. The data are from a study of CD8 T cells in Susac syndrome. Study findings and constraints: In TEMRA cells and active patients, CD8+ clonal expansion in Susac reached its peak.

Reverse transcription of about 0.5 to 1 ug RNA was carried out with random hexamers. A single record per CDR3 protein comes from TCRdb applying MiXCR to the immunoSEQ multiplex PCR reads. The sample consists of tens of thousands of distinct CDR3 sequences, approximately 96% of them appearing once. What was sequenced was CD8+ T cells from PBMCs. The receptor's source is a human donor with Susac syndrome. The chain employs TRBV24-1 and TRBJ1-2; 9 positions agree with TRBD1. CDR3 protein: CATRAPGQGGYTF. CDR3 DNA sequence: TGTGCCACCCGTGCCCCGGGACAGGGAGGCTACACCTTC.